This T cell receptor beta chain was observed in a study of synovial regulatory T cells in juvenile arthritis. Germline V gives CDR1 LNHNV, CDR2 YYDKDF (reference sequence). This CDR3 is 16 amino acids long. The DNA is unrecorded. In regard to this clone: What it binds is unknown.

The assay was immunoSEQ multiplex PCR, and TCRdb's table has in-frame clones only and misses some. The specimen's table records more than 7,500 clones. Study-wide findings and caveats: Compared with other blood Treg cells, inflammation-associated Treg cells had reduced TCR diversity.

Median age approximately 10 years (roughly 2.4-22.9); median disease duration about 7 years (0.2-19.1). The specimen was Treg cells from blood. Documented subset: remaining (HLA-DR-negative) circulating blood Treg cells. The sequence derives from a donor younger than 30 with juvenile idiopathic arthritis. The genes are TRBV15 and TRBJ1-5; TCRdb picks TRBD1, but there is no DNA to check that call. The CDR3 region is CATSSAGQGGNQPQHF.